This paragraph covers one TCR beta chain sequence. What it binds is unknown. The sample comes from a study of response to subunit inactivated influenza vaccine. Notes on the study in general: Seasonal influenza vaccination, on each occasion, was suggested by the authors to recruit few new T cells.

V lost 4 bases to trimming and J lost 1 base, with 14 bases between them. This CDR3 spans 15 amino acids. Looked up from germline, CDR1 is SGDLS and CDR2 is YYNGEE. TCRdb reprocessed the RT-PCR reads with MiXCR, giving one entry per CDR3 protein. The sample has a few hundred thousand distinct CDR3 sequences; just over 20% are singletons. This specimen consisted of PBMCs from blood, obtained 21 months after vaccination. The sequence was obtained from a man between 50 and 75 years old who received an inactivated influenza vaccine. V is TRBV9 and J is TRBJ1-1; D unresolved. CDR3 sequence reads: CASSPPDLRNTEAFF. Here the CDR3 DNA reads TGTGCCAGCAGCCCACCGGACCTCCGGAACACTGAAGCTTTCTTT.